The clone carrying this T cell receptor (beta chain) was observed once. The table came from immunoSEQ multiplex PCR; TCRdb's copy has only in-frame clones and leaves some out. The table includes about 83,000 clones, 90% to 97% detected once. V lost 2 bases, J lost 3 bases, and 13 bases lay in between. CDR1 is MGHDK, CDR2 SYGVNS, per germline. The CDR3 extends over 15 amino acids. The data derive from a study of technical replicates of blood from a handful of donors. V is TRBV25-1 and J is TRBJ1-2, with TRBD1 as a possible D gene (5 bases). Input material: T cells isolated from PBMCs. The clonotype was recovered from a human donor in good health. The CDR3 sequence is CASSEVGVSYYGYTF. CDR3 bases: TGTGCCAGCAGTGAAGTAGGGGTCAGCTACTATGGCTACACCTTC.